Below are 24 T cell receptor beta chains sequenced from a single sample in a study of OX40 agonist ivuxolimab in advanced cancers. Here immunoSEQ multiplex PCR was the method, and the copy in TCRdb shows in-frame clones only, minus some. The sample comprises 65,000 to 85,000 clones, approximately 85% of which are singletons, and 2% to 3% rests with the top ten. The sequencing used CD4+ or CD8+ T cells sorted from blood, collected in a trial of the OX40 agonist ivuxolimab. The source is an adult with an advanced solid tumor such as melanoma, head and neck, liver or kidney cancer.

J is TRBJ2-1 and V is TRBV4-3, with TRBD1 as a possible D gene (6 bases). The CDR3 contains 12 residues. Germline values: CDR1 LGHNA, CDR2 YSLEER. V was shortened by 0 bases and J by 12 bases, with 9 bases between the two germline ends. In DNA, the CDR3 is TGCGCCAGCAGCCAAGAGGGACAACGGCAGTTCTTC. Translation gives CASSQEGQRQFF.

This chain connects TRBV29-1 to TRBJ1-2; no firm D call. CDR3 length: 13 residues. The V and J ends lost 5 bases and 5 bases respectively, with 15 bases between them. The germline gives CDR1 SQVTM, CDR2 ANQGSEA. CDR3 nucleotide sequence: TGCAGCGTTTGTGTCACCGCCCTTTATGGCTACACCTTC. Translated: CSVCVTALYGYTF.

In regard to this clone: Other DNA sequences in the sample encode the same CDR3. The CDR3 DNA reads as TGTGCCAGCAGCTTTCGGGGGGAGCAGTACTTC. Encoded protein: CASSFRGEQYF. J is TRBJ2-7 and V is TRBV5-6; tentative D call: TRBD2 (6 bases). The CDR3 is 11 residues long. Trimming left V 2 bases short and J 7 bases short, with 7 bases between. CDR1 and CDR2 (germline): SGHDT, YYEEEE.

This clone appeared a few times. V and J are TRBV10-3 and TRBJ1-5; D uncertain. V was shortened by 2 bases and J by 4 bases, with 3 bases between the two germline ends. Germline V gene sequence: CDR1 ENHRY, CDR2 SYGVKD. The CDR3 is made up of 12 amino acids. The CDR3 here is CAISEQNQPQHF. The DNA of the CDR3 is TGTGCCATCAGTGAGCAAAATCAGCCCCAGCATTTT.

This clone was seen only once. The V gene is TRBV7-2, the J gene TRBJ1-5; D is undetermined. The CDR3 has 14 amino acids. Germline CDR1 is SGHTA and CDR2 is FQGNSA. The germline V and J ends were trimmed by 0 bases and 0 bases, with 3 bases remaining between them. In nucleotides, the CDR3 is TGTGCCAGCAGCTTAGCCAATAGCAATCAGCCCCAGCATTTT. Its translation: CASSLANSNQPQHF.

The J gene is TRBJ2-5, the V gene TRBV5-1; tentatively, D is TRBD2 (6 bases). The CDR3 runs 15 residues. Trimming removed 4 bases from V and 5 bases from J, with 18 bases in between. Germline V lookup: CDR1 SGHRS, CDR2 YFSETQ. CDR3 bases: TGCGCCAGCAGCCCTGAGGGGCGGGGCTACGAGACCCAGTACTTC. Amino acids: CASSPEGRGYETQYF.

The V gene is TRBV5-1, the J gene TRBJ2-7; 10 bases are shared with TRBD1. The germline V gene encodes CDR1 SGHRS and CDR2 YFSETQ. V was clipped by 3 bases and J by 1 base; unmatched bases: 1. The CDR3 sequence is 14 residues long. The CDR3 DNA is TGCGCCAGCAGCTGGACAGGGGGATCCTACGAGCAGTACTTC. Protein product: CASSWTGGSYEQYF.

The chain links TRBV5-6 to TRBJ1-1; 7 bases fit TRBD1. This CDR3 spans 13 amino acids. J was trimmed by 4 bases and V by 3 bases; bases with no gene match: 3. In germline, CDR1 is SGHDT, CDR2 YYEEEE. CDR3 region: CASSYDRATEAFF. The DNA for the CDR3 is TGTGCCAGCAGCTACGACAGGGCCACTGAAGCTTTCTTT.

The table lists this clone with a few counts. The V gene is TRBV18, the J gene TRBJ1-1; no clear D gene. Trimming shortened V by 3 bases and J by 3 bases, and 8 bases separated the two germline ends. The CDR3 is made up of 13 amino acids. Per the germline V gene, CDR1 is KGHSH and CDR2 is LQKENI. CDR3 DNA sequence: TGTGCCAGCTCACCGAGGTGGGACACTGAAGCTTTCTTT. It yields the protein CASSPRWDTEAFF.

In the case of this clone: The sample contains more than one DNA sequence encoding this CDR3. V and J are TRBV5-1 and TRBJ2-5, with 8 bases fitting TRBD2. CDR1 and CDR2 from the germline V gene are SGHRS and YFSETQ. V trimming: 0 bases; J trimming: 5 bases; junction bases outside the gene matches: 6. This CDR3 region has 15 residues. DNA of the CDR3: TGCGCCAGCAGCTTGGTAGCGGGGTCTGGGGAGACCCAGTACTTC. Protein: CASSLVAGSGETQYF. Complete variable domain (other parts from reference TRBV5-1 and TRBJ2-5): KAGVTQTPRYLIKTRGQQVTLSCSPISGHRSVSWYQQTPGQGLQFLFEYFSETQRNKGNFPGRFSGRQFSNSRSEMNVSTLELGDSALYLCASSLVAGSGETQYFGPGTRLLVL.

This clone showed up just once. The chain combines TRBV9 with TRBJ2-5; tentatively, D is TRBD1 or TRBD2 (5 bases each). Looked up from germline, CDR1 is SGDLS and CDR2 is YYNGEE. The CDR3 is 17 amino acids. The V and J ends lost 6 bases and 3 bases respectively, with 24 bases between them. The CDR3 DNA sequence: TGTGCCAGCACCAAAGAATGGCAGGGAGTAAGGGAAGAGACCCAGTACTTC. It translates to CASTKEWQGVREETQYF.

The chain carries TRBV19 and TRBJ1-5; possibly TRBD1 for D (5 bases). The V gene lost 1 base and the J gene lost 5 bases, with 9 bases spanning the gap. The V gene's germline CDR1 is LNHDA and CDR2 SQIVND (reference sequence). The CDR3 contains 14 residues. The CDR3 loop reads CASSIVGGDQPQHF. The DNA of the CDR3 is TGTGCCAGTAGTATAGTTGGGGGGGATCAGCCCCAGCATTTT.

The rearrangement uses TRBV18 and TRBJ1-1; 10 nucleotides line up with TRBD1. The CDR3 loop spans 17 amino acids. Germline V gene data show CDR1 as KGHSH and CDR2 as LQKENI. The J segment lost 0 bases and the V segment lost 6 bases, leaving 10 bases of the junction unmatched. CDR3 nucleotide sequence: TGTGCCAGCTCGCGCGGGACAGGGGTAAGCTTGAACACTGAAGCTTTCTTT. Its translation: CASSRGTGVSLNTEAFF.

V usage is TRBV28 and J usage is TRBJ1-3, with D perhaps TRBD1 (6 bases). V was clipped by 5 bases and J by 1 base, with 24 bases between them. Per the germline V gene, CDR1 is MDHEN and CDR2 is SYDVKM. This CDR3 is built from 19 residues. The CDR3 reads CASSPPNYRRGRSGNTIYF. CDR3 DNA: TGTGCCAGCAGTCCACCCAATTACCGCCGGGGGCGGTCTGGAAACACCATATATTTT.

V is TRBV6-5 and J is TRBJ1-1; TRBD1 might be the D (6 bases). V lost 2 bases and J lost 6, with 19 bases in between. Germline V gene sequence: CDR1 MNHEY, CDR2 SVGAGI. The CDR3 length is 16 residues. CDR3 bases: TGTGCCAGCAGTTACACCCCGGGGGCAGGGAGCGCTGAAGCTTTCTTT. It is translated as CASSYTPGAGSAEAFF.

This chain uses TRBV2 with TRBJ2-6; 8 bases align to TRBD2. The CDR3 is made up of 14 amino acids. V trimming: 6 bases; J trimming: 5 bases; junction bases outside the gene matches: 3. Germline-derived CDR1 and CDR2 are SNHLY and FYNNEI. CDR3 protein: CASSGGARANVLTF. The CDR3 bases are TGTGCCAGCAGCGGGGGGGCTAGGGCCAACGTCCTGACTTTC.

The chain carries TRBV5-1 and TRBJ2-5; D may match TRBD1 or TRBD2 (5 bases each). The CDR3 covers 16 residues. Trimming took off 0 bases at V and 6 bases at J, with 18 bases between the two ends. Germline-derived CDR1 and CDR2 are SGHRS and YFSETQ. The CDR3, as DNA: TGCGCCAGCAGCTTGGCGGGCAGGGAGATCTCAAAGACCCAGTACTTC. It encodes CASSLAGREISKTQYF.

This chain connects TRBV4-3 to TRBJ2-1; 10 nucleotides line up with TRBD1. CDR1 is LGHNA, CDR2 YSLEER, per germline. This CDR3 has 18 residues. Trimming took 0 bases from V and 7 from J; bases not matched to a gene: 12. CDR3 bases: TGCGCCAGCAGCCAAGATTTAACCTTGGGACAGGGGATTAATGAGCAGTTCTTC. This sequence encodes CASSQDLTLGQGINEQFF.

The chain employs TRBV5-1 and TRBJ2-3, with a weak D call TRBD2 (6 bases). CDR3 size: 16 residues. V was shortened by 4 bases and J by 4 bases, with 19 bases between the two germline ends. Germline CDR1 is SGHRS and CDR2 is YFSETQ. The CDR3 sequence is CASSQLASEGADTQYF. In DNA, the CDR3 is TGCGCCAGCAGCCAGCTTGCCTCGGAGGGCGCAGATACGCAGTATTTT. The full variable domain, in which reference TRBV5-1 and TRBJ2-3 provide the parts outside the CDR3, is KAGVTQTPRYLIKTRGQQVTLSCSPISGHRSVSWYQQTPGQGLQFLFEYFSETQRNKGNFPGRFSGRQFSNSRSEMNVSTLELGDSALYLCASSQLASEGADTQYFGPGTRLTVL.

The chain links TRBV9 to TRBJ1-1; D is possibly TRBD1 (5 bases). The V end lost 0 bases, the J end lost 0 bases, and 12 bases lay between the germline ends. Germline CDR1 is SGDLS and CDR2 is YYNGEE. The CDR3 spans 16 residues. CDR3 nucleotides: TGTGCCAGCAGCGTAGGGATAGGGGAGATGAACACTGAAGCTTTCTTT. Amino acids: CASSVGIGEMNTEAFF.

The chain has TRBV30 and TRBJ1-6; perhaps TRBD1 as D (6 bases). Trimming removed 7 bases from V and 11 bases from J, with 15 bases in between. The CDR3 has 12 residues. The germline gives CDR1 GTSNPN, CDR2 SVGIG (reference sequence). The CDR3 is CAYRVVRPPLHF. The CDR3 nucleotides are TGTGCCTACAGGGTTGTCCGCCCACCCCTCCACTTT.

Here the CDR3 reads CASSPRDRWTEAFF. Written as DNA, the CDR3 is TGTGCCAGCAGCCCCCGGGACAGGTGGACTGAAGCTTTCTTT. The chain links TRBV5-6 to TRBJ1-1; 8 nucleotides align to TRBD1. The CDR3 has 14 residues. V was pared by 4 bases and J by 5 bases, with 7 bases of the junction left unmatched. CDR1 and CDR2 from the germline V gene are SGHDT and YYEEEE.

This rearrangement joins TRBV5-1 to TRBJ1-2, with D unclear. The CDR3 sequence is 15 residues long. Germline V lookup: CDR1 SGHRS, CDR2 YFSETQ. The V and J ends lost 0 bases and 7 bases respectively, with 16 bases between them. The CDR3 protein is CASSLDSGSQPGYTF. CDR3 coding DNA: TGCGCCAGCAGCTTGGATTCGGGGTCGCAACCTGGCTACACCTTC.

The genes are TRBV20-1 and TRBJ1-1, with D hard to call. The CDR3 totals 11 residues. Germline V gives CDR1 DFQATT, CDR2 SNEGSKA (reference sequence). Deletions cut 5 bases from V and 6 bases from J, with 10 bases between. In nucleotides, the CDR3 is TGCAGTGCTCCCCGAGGGCCTGAAGCTTTCTTT. This gives the protein CSAPRGPEAFF.